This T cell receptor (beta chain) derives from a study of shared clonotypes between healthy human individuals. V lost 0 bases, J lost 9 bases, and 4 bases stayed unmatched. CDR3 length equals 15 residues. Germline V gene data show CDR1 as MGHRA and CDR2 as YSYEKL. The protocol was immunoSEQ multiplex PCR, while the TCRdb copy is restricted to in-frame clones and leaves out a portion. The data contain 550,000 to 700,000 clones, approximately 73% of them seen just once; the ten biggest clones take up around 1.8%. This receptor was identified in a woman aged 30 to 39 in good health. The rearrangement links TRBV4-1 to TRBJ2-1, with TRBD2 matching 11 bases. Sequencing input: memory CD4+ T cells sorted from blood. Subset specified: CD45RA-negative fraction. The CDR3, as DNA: TGCGCCAGCAGCCAAGAGACTAGCGGGATGGTTGAGCAGTTCTTC. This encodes CASSQETSGMVEQFF.